The rows below give T cell receptor beta chains drawn from one sample of a study of blood T cell repertoires in COVID-19. Clones were read by immunoSEQ multiplex PCR, and TCRdb kept only the in-frame ones, dropping some. The data hold some 150,000 clones, with around four fifths observed a single time. Input material: peripheral blood. Receptors originate from a woman aged 40 to 50 with active or convalescent COVID-19. Both conserved end residues are part of each CDR3. A D gene is named only where the DNA matches it firmly. Expanded clones are given a class, and other clones once, few, many or no size at all.

clone size	V gene	J gene	D gene	CDR3 protein	CDR3 DNA
-	TRBV7-2	TRBJ1-4	-	CASSFDQGGKLFF	TGTGCCAGCAGCTTTGACCAGGGTGGAAAACTGTTTTTT
once	TRBV4-3	TRBJ2-3	TRBD1	CASSQRTGAGDTQYF	TGCGCCAGCAGCCAGAGGACAGGGGCGGGAGATACGCAGTATTTT
few	TRBV28	TRBJ1-2	-	CASQWQVLYGYTF	TGTGCCAGCCAATGGCAGGTTCTCTATGGCTACACCTTC
-	TRBV19	TRBJ1-4	-	CASAMGGGGEKLFF	TGTGCCAGCGCAATGGGCGGGGGAGGTGAAAAACTGTTTTTT
once	TRBV11-2	TRBJ1-1	-	CASSLGAGNTEAFF	TGTGCCAGCAGCTTAGGGGCTGGGAACACTGAAGCTTTCTTT
-	TRBV3-1/TRBV3-2	TRBJ1-4	-	CASSSGFPNEKLFF	TGTGCCAGCAGCTCAGGGTTCCCCAATGAAAAACTGTTTTTT
-	TRBV29-1	TRBJ1-1	TRBD1	CSAGTETMNTEAFF	TGCAGCGCCGGGACAGAAACCATGAACACTGAAGCTTTCTTT
-	TRBV29-1	TRBJ2-3	TRBD2	CSVAPLAGGGDTQYF	TGCAGCGTTGCGCCACTAGCGGGAGGGGGGGATACGCAGTATTTT
-	TRBV10-3	TRBJ1-3	-	CACGDVGNTIYF	TGTGCCTGCGGGGACGTCGGAAACACCATATATTTT
-	TRBV4-2	TRBJ1-2	TRBD1	CASSPGQGTRYGYTF	TGTGCCAGCAGCCCCGGACAGGGGACGCGGTATGGCTACACCTTC
-	TRBV4-3	TRBJ1-2	-	CASSQVGRADGYTF	TGCGCCAGCAGCCAAGTGGGGAGGGCCGATGGCTACACCTTC
-	TRBV28	TRBJ1-2	TRBD1	CASSFRWDSYGYTF	TGTGCCAGCAGTTTTCGATGGGACAGCTATGGCTACACCTTC
-	TRBV24-1	TRBJ1-1	-	CATSAGGLEAFF	TGTGCCACCAGCGCGGGAGGGTTGGAAGCTTTCTTT
few	TRBV12-3/TRBV12-4	TRBJ1-1	-	CASSDRYTEAFF	TGTGCCAGCAGTGACAGGTACACTGAAGCTTTCTTT
-	TRBV6-2/TRBV6-3	TRBJ1-5	-	CASSYSVTGTLGNQPQHF	TGTGCCAGCAGTTACTCGGTGACAGGAACTTTGGGCAATCAGCCCCAGCATTTT
-	TRBV11-2	TRBJ2-1	-	CASSMVSGRNNEQFF	TGTGCCAGCAGCATGGTTTCTGGCAGGAACAATGAGCAGTTCTTC
-	TRBV10-3	TRBJ1-3	TRBD1	CAIRQGGSGNTIYF	TGTGCCATCCGACAGGGGGGCTCTGGAAACACCATATATTTT
-	TRBV6-6	TRBJ2-5	TRBD1	CASRVDRAEETQYF	TGTGCCAGCAGAGTGGACAGGGCTGAAGAGACCCAGTACTTC
-	TRBV5-6	TRBJ1-2	-	CASSLYTNGYTF	TGTGCCAGCAGCTTGTATACAAACGGCTACACCTTC
-	TRBV5-1	TRBJ2-7	-	CASNPATSSYEQYF	TGCGCCAGCAATCCAGCGACTAGCTCCTACGAGCAGTACTTC
-	TRBV19	TRBJ1-1	-	CASSIAPTPGAFF	TGTGCCAGTAGTATCGCCCCCACTCCGGGAGCTTTCTTT
-	TRBV10-3	TRBJ1-6	-	CAISSGSSPLHF	TGTGCCATCAGTTCAGGGTCCTCACCCCTCCACTTT
few	TRBV27	TRBJ1-3	TRBD1	CASSLKGAGGNTIYF	TGTGCCAGCAGTTTAAAGGGGGCTGGGGGAAACACCATATATTTT
-	TRBV6-4	TRBJ2-7	TRBD2	CASRGGRAYEQYF	TGTGCCAGCAGGGGCGGGAGGGCCTACGAGCAGTACTTC
-	TRBV4-2	TRBJ2-2	TRBD1	CASSPGTGEGAGELFF	TGTGCCAGCAGCCCAGGGACAGGGGAGGGGGCCGGGGAGCTGTTTTTT
few	TRBV7-2	TRBJ1-5	TRBD1	CASSWTGRYQPQHF	TGTGCCAGCAGCTGGACAGGGAGGTATCAGCCCCAGCATTTT
-	TRBV5-8	TRBJ1-5	TRBD1	CASSPYGGQGNLQPQHF	TGTGCCAGCAGCCCGTATGGGGGACAGGGAAACCTACAGCCCCAGCATTTT
few	TRBV9	TRBJ1-6	-	CASSPRQGYSYNSPLHF	TGTGCCAGCAGCCCGCGGCAGGGCTACTCCTATAATTCACCCCTCCACTTT
few	TRBV5-5	TRBJ2-7	-	CASSLRLAPSEQYF	TGTGCCAGCAGCTTGCGTTTGGCCCCTTCCGAGCAGTACTTC
-	TRBV19	TRBJ2-7	TRBD1	CASSGTGGYEQYF	TGTGCCAGTAGTGGGACAGGGGGCTACGAGCAGTACTTC
once	TRBV28	TRBJ1-4	TRBD1	CASSLWTGGDEKLFF	TGTGCCAGCAGCCTCTGGACAGGGGGCGATGAAAAACTGTTTTTT
few	TRBV29-1	TRBJ1-1	-	CSVEGKSRLEAFF	TGCAGCGTTGAAGGGAAAAGCAGGCTAGAAGCTTTCTTT
-	TRBV19	TRBJ1-1	TRBD1	CASSTGTGGAEAFF	TGTGCCAGTAGTACCGGGACAGGGGGGGCTGAAGCTTTCTTT
-	TRBV25-1	TRBJ1-2	-	CASSESTGGYTF	TGTGCCAGCAGTGAATCGACGGGTGGCTACACCTTC
-	TRBV9	TRBJ2-6	-	CASSAPAGANVLTF	TGTGCCAGCAGCGCTCCTGCTGGGGCCAACGTCCTGACTTTC
-	TRBV28	TRBJ2-7	TRBD1	CASGRTGELSYEQYF	TGTGCCAGCGGCCGGACAGGGGAACTCTCCTACGAGCAGTACTTC
-	TRBV29-1	TRBJ2-1	TRBD1	CSVDEDRQDNEQFF	TGCAGCGTTGACGAGGACAGGCAAGACAATGAGCAGTTCTTC
-	TRBV27	TRBJ2-1	-	CASSSGAVYNEQFF	TGTGCCAGCAGTTCGGGAGCAGTCTACAATGAGCAGTTCTTC
-	TRBV18	TRBJ2-1	TRBD2	CASSPRRGGIYNKQFF	TGTGCCAGCTCACCACGTCGGGGGGGAATCTACAATAAGCAGTTCTTC
-	TRBV2	TRBJ2-1	TRBD2	CASSRTSGSYNEQFF	TGTGCCAGCAGTCGGACTAGCGGATCCTACAATGAGCAGTTCTTC
-	TRBV5-5	TRBJ1-2	TRBD1	CASSLGQGALGNYGYTF	TGTGCCAGCAGCTTGGGACAGGGGGCTCTAGGAAACTATGGCTACACCTTC
-	TRBV7-6	TRBJ1-2	TRBD1	CASSFKPGTGGENYGYTF	TGTGCCAGCAGCTTCAAACCCGGGACAGGGGGCGAGAACTATGGCTACACCTTC
-	TRBV11-2	TRBJ2-7	TRBD1	CASSLWGQASYEQYF	TGTGCCAGCAGCTTATGGGGACAGGCATCCTACGAGCAGTACTTC
-	TRBV19	TRBJ1-4	TRBD1	CASSDRGGNEKLFF	TGTGCCAGTAGTGACAGGGGTGGAAATGAAAAACTGTTTTTT
-	TRBV20-1	TRBJ2-2	TRBD2	CSASLTSGKGYTGELFF	TGCAGTGCTAGTCTAACTAGCGGGAAAGGTTACACCGGGGAGCTGTTTTTT
-	TRBV6-1	TRBJ1-6	-	CASSEAVRGSPLHF	TGTGCCAGCAGTGAAGCGGTCAGGGGATCACCCCTCCACTTT
many	TRBV5-5	TRBJ1-1	-	CASRPGGSNTEAFF	TGTGCCAGCCGTCCGGGGGGTTCGAACACTGAAGCTTTCTTT
-	TRBV6-5	TRBJ1-1	TRBD1	CASSRGTGRNTEAFF	TGTGCCAGCAGCCGAGGGACAGGGAGGAACACTGAAGCTTTCTTT
-	TRBV18	TRBJ2-7	TRBD1	CASSPDRDYEQYF	TGTGCCAGCTCACCGGACAGGGACTACGAGCAGTACTTC
-	TRBV28	TRBJ1-1	-	CASSRSTSGNTEAFF	TGTGCCAGCAGTAGATCAACCTCCGGTAACACTGAAGCTTTCTTT
-	TRBV30	TRBJ1-2	-	CAWTTGLRGYTF	TGTGCCTGGACAACAGGGCTTCGTGGCTACACCTTC
-	TRBV29-1	TRBJ1-2	-	CSVASDSSSGYTF	TGCAGCGTTGCGTCTGACAGTTCTTCTGGCTACACCTTC
-	TRBV6-1	TRBJ1-5	-	CASSEAGPALQPQHF	TGTGCCAGCAGTGAAGCGGGCCCGGCCCTACAGCCCCAGCATTTT
once	TRBV6-6	TRBJ2-2	TRBD1	CASSYPSTGVRGELFF	TGTGCCAGCAGTTACCCGTCCACAGGGGTGAGGGGGGAGCTGTTTTTT
-	TRBV11-2	TRBJ2-7	-	CASSLEGAYSSYEQYF	TGTGCCAGCAGCTTAGAAGGGGCGTACTCCTCCTACGAGCAGTACTTC
-	TRBV6-5	TRBJ1-1	-	CASWGWNTEAFF	TGTGCCAGTTGGGGCTGGAACACTGAAGCTTTCTTT
few	TRBV6-2/TRBV6-3	TRBJ2-1	TRBD2	CASSLYLAGVYNEQFF	TGTGCCAGCAGCCTATATTTAGCGGGAGTCTACAATGAGCAGTTCTTC
few	TRBV7-9	TRBJ2-2	-	CASRPTGTGELFF	TGTGCCAGCAGACCGACAGGAACCGGGGAGCTGTTTTTT
-	TRBV13	TRBJ2-5	-	CASSLGQVDETQYF	TGTGCCAGCAGCTTAGGTCAGGTAGACGAGACCCAGTACTTC